The present T cell receptor (beta chain) was sequenced within a study of blood T cell repertoires in COVID-19. About the study: T cells, B-cell-depleted T cells, or PBMCs supplied cDNA or gDNA.

Per the original data handling: Cell counts per sample came from amplifying reference gene primers. TCRdb keeps only in-frame clones here, not all; method: immunoSEQ multiplex PCR. V, J and clone size are taken as reported in that table, and D and trimming were inferred from the DNA itself. The repertoire consists of approximately 250,000 clones, with 84% occurring once and the leading ten covering roughly 1.4%. The sequence was collected from a woman in her forties who had recovered from COVID-19. The source material was peripheral blood.

CDR3 DNA sequence: TGTGCCTGGAGTGTAGGCCCCCCGGGGGTAGCGGGGGTATACAATGAGCAGTTCTTC. It codes for CAWSVGPPGVAGVYNEQFF. The genes are TRBV30 and TRBJ2-1; 9 bases line up with TRBD2. J gave up 4 bases and V 0 bases, and 16 bases lay outside the gene matches. Germline loops: CDR1 GTSNPN, CDR2 SVGIG (reference sequence). The CDR3 covers 19 residues.